This TCR beta chain derives from a study of cytomegalovirus exposure and HLA in healthy donors. Study conclusions and caveats: The study carried out a later analysis of TCR beta sequences. It associated 15,000 to 20,000 of them with specific HLA alleles at a false discovery rate of 0.05. Highly shared sequence variants in one cluster were likely a sequencing artifact.

Amplification used 60 Vbeta primers and 13 Jbeta primers. Sequencing was performed with immunoSEQ multiplex PCR; in TCRdb, only in-frame clones are kept and a portion is missing. This repertoire comprises tens of thousands of clones; its ten largest clones make up 15% to 20%. Donors were nominally healthy when sampled, though unrecorded immune exposures were likely. Notes on this clone: The antigen is undetermined.

Germline-derived CDR1 and CDR2 are SGHNT and YYREEE (reference sequence). This CDR3 is 14 amino acids long. The ends lost 0 bases at V and 7 bases at J; junction bases unmatched: 3. V usage is TRBV5-4 and J usage is TRBJ2-4, with 8 bases lining up with TRBD2. The specimen sequenced was PBMCs. The clonotype originates from a male donor in good health and CMV-seropositive. DNA for the CDR3: TGTGCCAGCAGCTTGGCGGGAGGGGATAACATTCAGTACTTC. It specifies CASSLAGGDNIQYF.